The 7 T cell receptor beta chains below come from one sample, sequenced in a study of vaccination and CD4 T cells after COVID-19. The study sequenced cultured CD4+ T cell DNA using the Oncomine TCR Beta short-read assay. Via MiXCR, TCRdb re-called the PCR reads, giving one row per CDR3 protein. The data hold approximately 7,000 distinct CDR3 sequences, with 45% to 55% observed a single time. These TCRs are of unknown antigen specificity. As to treatment: roughly nine-day PBMC culture with coronavirus spike peptide pools or control peptides (ViraFEST assay). Harvesting of the unexposed donor's CD4+ T cells predated the COVID-19 pandemic (2011-2018). The sequenced material came from CD4+ T cells from blood, cultured in vitro. The receptors originated from a human donor in good health.

In its sample, this clonotype is large. The V and J genes are TRBV6-1 and TRBJ2-2; D might be TRBD2 (6 bases). Germline CDR1 MNHNS, CDR2 SASEGT. Trimming pared 6 bases from V and 4 bases from J, leaving 18 bases between. There are 16 residues in the CDR3. DNA of the CDR3: TGTGCCAGCAGGGACTACACAGCCTCTGTCACCGGGGAGCTGTTTTTT. Translation: CASRDYTASVTGELFF.

This clonotype was seen a handful of times. The CDR3 coding sequence is TGTGCCAGCAGTGTTATTAGCGGGGCTAGCGGCACAGATACGCAGTATTTT. This sequence encodes CASSVISGASGTDTQYF. The chain carries TRBV2 and TRBJ2-3; 8 nucleotides agree with TRBD2. The CDR3 loop spans 17 amino acids. The germline V gene has CDR1 SNHLY and CDR2 FYNNEI. The junction had 10 bases not matched to a gene; V was cut back by 4 bases and J by 1 base.

The V call is TRBV6-5, the J call TRBJ2-7; D is unresolved. This CDR3 comprises 18 residues. V gave up 0 bases and J gave up 3 bases, with 21 bases separating them. Germline CDR1 MNHEY, CDR2 SVGAGI. CDR3 protein: CASSYSNRIAGFLYEQYF. The CDR3 coding sequence is TGTGCCAGCAGTTACTCAAACCGGATCGCAGGTTTTCTCTACGAGCAGTACTTC.

This clonotype was seen a handful of times. This sequence joins TRBV20-1 and TRBJ2-1; perhaps TRBD2 as D (6 bases). This CDR3 has 15 residues. Trimming shortened V by 7 bases and J by 2 bases, and 18 bases separated the two germline ends. Germline CDR1 is DFQATT and CDR2 is SNEGSKA (reference sequence). CDR3 residues: CSVRPYSGTYNEQFF. The CDR3, as DNA: TGCAGTGTTCGCCCCTATAGCGGAACCTACAATGAGCAGTTCTTC.

The gene calls are TRBV10-1 and TRBJ1-1; TRBD1 might be the D (6 bases). Trimming took off 0 bases at V and 8 bases at J, with 10 bases between the two ends. CDR1 WNHNN and CDR2 SYGVQD come from the germline V gene (reference sequence). The CDR3 totals 13 residues. The CDR3 here is CASSESGRGEAFF. The CDR3 coding sequence is TGCGCCAGCAGTGAGTCAGGCAGGGGAGAAGCTTTCTTT.

This clonotype was counted only a few times. The CDR3 DNA is TGTGCCAGCAGATCCGGACAGGCACCGATAGGGACCCAGTACTTC. Translated: CASRSGQAPIGTQYF. J is TRBJ2-5 and V is TRBV7-2; 7 bases align to TRBD1. The CDR3 consists of 15 residues. The germline V gene has CDR1 SGHTA and CDR2 FQGNSA. V shed 6 bases, J shed 7 bases, and the junction held 14 bases outside the gene matches.

V gene TRBV12-3 or TRBV12-4 combines with J gene TRBJ1-5; 7 bases are shared with TRBD1. V lost 6 bases, J lost 5 bases, and 10 bases stayed unmatched. CDR3 size: 15 residues. CDR3 coding DNA: TGTGCCAGCAGCTACAGGACAGGAACCGATCAGCCCCAGCATTTT. Translation: CASSYRTGTDQPQHF.